The 9 T cell receptor beta chains listed next were all sequenced from one sample in a study of T cell responses to AZD1222 COVID-19 vaccine. Clones were sequenced by immunoSEQ multiplex PCR, and TCRdb holds only the in-frame ones, with some missing. The sample lists 150,000 or so clones, 80% to 95% occurring once. The sequences come from peripheral blood, collected on day 0 of AZD1222 vaccination. These receptors were taken from an adult in good health.

The V and J genes are TRBV6-5 and TRBJ2-1, with D maybe TRBD1 (5 bases). CDR3 length: 16 amino acids. V lost 2 bases to trimming and J lost 6 bases, with 17 bases between them. The V gene's germline CDR1 is MNHEY and CDR2 SVGAGI. The CDR3 DNA sequence: TGTGCCAGCAGTTACCTAGGGGCCCAAGGATCCAATGAGCAGTTCTTC. Protein: CASSYLGAQGSNEQFF.

The chain uses TRBV28 and TRBJ2-3; D might be TRBD2 (5 bases). The CDR3 covers 13 residues. Trimming took 2 bases from V and 7 from J, leaving 10 bases between them. In germline, CDR1 is MDHEN, CDR2 SYDVKM. CDR3 residues: CASSLGRGYTQYF. The CDR3 DNA is TGTGCCAGCAGTTTAGGAAGAGGGTATACGCAGTATTTT.

This clone was observed a single time. V and J are TRBV27 and TRBJ2-7; the D is unclear. Germline CDR1 reads MNHEY; CDR2 reads SMNVEV (reference sequence). The CDR3 totals 16 residues. V was cut by 1 base and J by 1 base, with 14 bases left in between. CDR3 residues: CASSLLRTSLSYEQYF. Written as DNA, the CDR3 is TGTGCCAGCAGTTTATTGAGGACCTCCCTTTCCTACGAGCAGTACTTC.

V is TRBV6-5 and J is TRBJ2-2, with D perhaps assigned TRBD1 or TRBD2 (5 bases each). This CDR3 is 15 amino acids long. The germline V and J ends were trimmed by 2 bases and 5 bases, with 12 bases remaining between them. CDR1 and CDR2 (germline): MNHEY, SVGAGI. This CDR3 reads CASSYGVGETGELFF. The CDR3 DNA follows: TGTGCCAGCAGTTACGGGGTAGGGGAGACCGGGGAGCTGTTTTTT.

This chain links TRBV28 with TRBJ2-1; weak D call: TRBD1 (6 bases). CDR1 is MDHEN, CDR2 SYDVKM, per germline. Trimming cost V 11 bases and J 9 bases, with 20 bases left between them. This CDR3 contains 13 residues. The CDR3 here is CAEGHLPYGEQFF. The CDR3 DNA follows: TGTGCCGAGGGACACCTTCCCTACGGTGAGCAGTTCTTC.

The chain has TRBV18 and TRBJ1-1, with D unclear. Germline CDR1 is KGHSH and CDR2 is LQKENI. The length of the CDR3 is 13 residues. Trimming took off 3 bases at V and 4 bases at J, with 9 bases between the two ends. As DNA, the CDR3 is TGTGCCAGCTCACCGAGGGAAAGCACTGAAGCTTTCTTT. The encoded protein is CASSPRESTEAFF.

The V gene is TRBV19, the J gene TRBJ2-7, with 9 bases fitting TRBD1. The CDR3 sequence is 15 residues long. The V gene's germline CDR1 is LNHDA and CDR2 SQIVND (reference sequence). Trimming took 5 bases from V and 3 from J; bases not matched to a gene: 8. CDR3 DNA: TGTGCCAGTAGTGATCCGGGACAGGGAATCTACGAGCAGTACTTC. It is translated as CASSDPGQGIYEQYF.

A remark on this clone: The conserved phenylalanine or tryptophan is not found at the CDR3 terminus, so this likely reflects a read error. Because the CDR3's place on the DNA is in doubt, the DNA is left out and the CDR3 is given as listed by TCRdb. The chain links TRBV23-1 to TRBJ1-6. TRBV23-1 carries the ORF label, with uncertain function. The CDR3 comprises 11 residues, both ends counted. CDR3 region: CATDGRPPTKI.

The chain combines TRBV27 with TRBJ2-6; D is unclear. Germline V gene lookup returns CDR1 MNHEY and CDR2 SMNVEV (reference sequence). CDR3 size: 14 residues. Between the trimmed V and J ends, which lost 8 bases and 0 bases, there was a span of 8 bases. The CDR3 spells CASLTYSGANVLTF. The CDR3 bases are TGTGCCAGCTTAACATACTCTGGGGCCAACGTCCTGACTTTC.